This entry lists 21 T cell receptor beta chains sequenced from one sample in a study of monozygotic twins with inflammatory bowel disease. TCRdb reanalyzed the 5' RACE reads and collapses them to one entry per CDR3 protein, without DNA. In all, the sample yields 300,000 to 450,000 distinct CDR3 sequences. Sequences were obtained from blood. The source is a human donor with ulcerative colitis or Crohn's disease, or a healthy co-twin of an affected twin (not recorded which).

The chain has TRBV9 and TRBJ2-3. The CDR3 totals 17 residues. Germline assignment: CDR1 SGDLS and CDR2 YYNGEE. CDR3 loop: CASSVGWGRASTDTQYF.

V is TRBV2 and J is TRBJ2-1; TCRdb's assignment of TRBD2 cannot be checked, as there is no DNA. The CDR3 runs 16 residues. Germline assignment: CDR1 SNHLY and CDR2 FYNNEI. This chain's CDR3 is CASSWTSGGADNEQFF.

The genes are TRBV6-1 and TRBJ1-2; TCRdb names TRBD1, which stays unverified in the absence of DNA. Germline V gene data show CDR1 as MNHNS and CDR2 as SASEGT. The CDR3 runs to 15 residues. CDR3 in amino acids: CASSDDRGRDYGYTF.

This rearrangement joins TRBV5-1 to TRBJ1-1. Germline CDR1 reads SGHRS; CDR2 reads YFSETQ. The CDR3 loop spans 14 amino acids. CDR3 loop: CASSSSRGNTEAFF.

This rearrangement joins TRBV27 to TRBJ1-3; no DNA is available, so the TRBD1 call from TCRdb remains unchecked. This CDR3 is 14 amino acids long. The germline V gene encodes CDR1 MNHEY and CDR2 SMNVEV (reference sequence). CDR3 sequence reads: CASSPRGNGNTIYF.

The chain is built from TRBV4-2 and TRBJ1-4; TCRdb returns TRBD1, unconfirmable since there is no DNA. Per germline, CDR1 LGHNA and CDR2 YNFKEQ. This CDR3 region has 15 residues. The CDR3 is CASSQDAPRAEKLFF.

The V call is TRBV11-2, the J call TRBJ2-2. Germline V CDR1 and CDR2: SGHAT, FQNNGV. This CDR3 spans 16 amino acids. The CDR3 spells CASSLSGHLNTGELFF.

The chain couples TRBV20-1 to TRBJ1-4; TCRdb reports TRBD1, a call that lacks DNA to check it against. The CDR3 extends over 15 amino acids. Germline V CDR1 and CDR2: DFQATT, SNEGSKA (reference sequence). The chain's CDR3 is CSAHPLGGRGEKLFF.

CDR3 protein: CATLASGGTHNEQFF. The chain combines TRBV24-1 with TRBJ2-1; TCRdb's D call, TRBD2, is unchecked because there is no DNA. CDR3 length: 15 residues. CDR1 and CDR2 from the germline V gene are KGHDR and SFDVKD.

This sequence joins TRBV7-3 and TRBJ2-5; the TCRdb D gene call, TRBD2, has no DNA to confirm it. Germline lookup yields CDR1 SGHTA and CDR2 FQGTGA. This CDR3 has 15 amino acids. CDR3 sequence: CASSPGLARKETQYF. The variable domain in full, with the rest retrieved from reference TRBV7-3 and TRBJ2-5, is GAGVSQTPSNKVTEKGKYVELRCDPISGHTALYWYRQSLGQGPEFLIYFQGTGAADDSGLPNDRFFAVRPEGSVSTLKIQRTERGDSAVYLCASSPGLARKETQYFGPGTRLLVL.

The chain is built from TRBV5-1 and TRBJ2-1; TCRdb indicates TRBD2, and absent DNA this call remains unverified. Germline assignment: CDR1 SGHRS and CDR2 YFSETQ. The length of the CDR3 is 15 residues. CDR3 region: CASSPTSGGFLEQFF.

The V and J genes are TRBV5-1 and TRBJ2-3; TCRdb selects TRBD1, and the lack of DNA leaves this call unchecked. This CDR3 spans 17 amino acids. Germline CDR1 is SGHRS and CDR2 is YFSETQ. The CDR3 protein is CASSLERQGYFTDTQYF.

The genes are TRBV30 and TRBJ1-6; TCRdb lists TRBD1, though no DNA is available to test this call. Germline assignment: CDR1 GTSNPN and CDR2 SVGIG (reference sequence). This CDR3 contains 15 residues. The CDR3 is CAWKRGDRVRSPLHF.

The chain joins TRBV20-1 to TRBJ1-2. This CDR3 has 14 residues. The V gene's germline CDR1 is DFQATT and CDR2 SNEGSKA (reference sequence). The CDR3 is CSARDQGANYGYTF.

This CDR3 reads CASRFTAQYYNEQFF. This chain uses TRBV6-1 with TRBJ2-1. Germline loops: CDR1 MNHNS, CDR2 SASEGT. This CDR3 is 15 amino acids long.

The rearrangement uses TRBV5-4 and TRBJ1-6. The germline CDR1 and CDR2 sequences are SGHNT and YYREEE (reference sequence). The CDR3 is made up of 15 amino acids. The CDR3 is CASSWNKGSSSPLHF.

The chain carries TRBV21-1 and TRBJ1-5; TCRdb outputs TRBD1, but without DNA this stays unchecked. TRBV21-1 is an annotated pseudogene. CDR3 length: 15 amino acids. CDR3 sequence reads: CASSRAGLRNQPQHF.

The CDR3 spells CSVEASGTDTQYF. This chain joins TRBV29-1 and TRBJ2-3; TCRdb outputs TRBD2, but without DNA this stays unchecked. This CDR3 is built from 13 residues. CDR1 and CDR2 from the germline V gene are SQVTM and ANQGSEA.

The J gene is TRBJ2-2, the V gene TRBV5-1; TCRdb picks TRBD1, but there is no DNA to check that call. The CDR3 consists of 17 residues. Germline CDR1 SGHRS, CDR2 YFSETQ. CDR3 loop: CASSAGRGGSGTGELFF.

The V and J genes are TRBV5-4 and TRBJ2-2. The CDR3 contains 15 residues. Germline V gene data show CDR1 as SGHNT and CDR2 as YYREEE (reference sequence). The CDR3 loop reads CASSLGVLNTGELFF.

This chain connects TRBV5-1 to TRBJ2-3. CDR1 is SGHRS, CDR2 YFSETQ, per germline. The CDR3 loop spans 12 amino acids. The CDR3 loop reads CASSFEWDTQYF.